The subject of this entry is one T cell receptor beta chain. No antigen is known for it. No base-level quality is on record; no much larger clone is a single base apart. The immunoSEQ Assay, a bias-controlled multiplex PCR, was used to amplify TCRbeta CDR3 regions from genomic DNA. As for how the authors treated the data: The number of nucleated cells in each sample was estimated from the amplification of reference gene primers within the assay. To quantify the absolute abundance of each unique TCRbeta CDR3 rearrangement, sequence reads were collapsed and filtered. For each sample, productive Simpson clonality was calculated as the square root of Simpson's diversity index over productive rearrangements. In its TCRdb copy, this immuneACCESS table keeps in-frame sequences only and misses some clones. Where compared with another copy, unresolved V genes explain less than half of these, and the others have no known cause. That table furnishes V, J and clone size, whereas the DNA furnished D and trimming. The sample records hundreds of thousands of clones, roughly nine tenths of which are singletons. The ten largest clones capture over 1% of the sample.

This sample was included in a study of blood T cell repertoires in COVID-19 (dated by TCRdb to 2020 to 2022). As for the study more broadly: Samples covering the acute and convalescent phases of COVID-19 were provided by collaborators in the United States, Italy and Spain. The material from the prospective study consisted of cDNA or gDNA derived from T cells, B-cell-depleted T cells, or PBMCs. Deeply sampled blood TCRbeta repertoires from subjects exposed to, actively infected with, or recovered from COVID-19 were included in the dataset. The repertoires were released in a freely available public database meant as a resource for research on the immune response to SARS-CoV-2. The samples were drawn from the first 160 participants of the ongoing ImmuneRACE study and from under 1,500 subjects provided by 6 global collaborators. A de-identified subject ID, COVID-19 status, age in years and sex were almost always included in the sample metadata. Where available, HLA class I and class II types were obtained from metadata supplied by the sample provider rather than from assay-based typing.

V drops 4 bases and J drops 0 bases, leaving 10 bases in between. According to the germline V gene, CDR1 reads SGHRS and CDR2 reads YFSETQ. Taken from cysteine to phenylalanine, the CDR3 has 15 residues. The kept DNA is CDR3 alone, 45 bases in frame from the first base. Collaborating institutions collected whole blood in K2EDTA tubes following their own protocols. Collaborator samples were shipped for TCRbeta analysis as frozen whole blood, isolated PBMCs, or DNA extracted from either sample type. Beyond this particular receptor, the publication reports: The amount of clinical and demographic metadata varied by source and participant and was provided uncurated.

The V and J genes are TRBV5-1 and TRBJ1-4, with the D gene uncertain. The clonotype originates from a man aged 40-49 years with acute or convalescent COVID-19. Source material: peripheral blood. The nucleotide sequence reads as follows: TGCGCCAGCAGCCTAGGGAGGGCAACTAATGAAAAACTGTTTTTT. Its translation is CASSLGRATNEKLFF.